The sequence of this TCR beta chain was determined in a study of chemoradiotherapy in HPV16-positive cancers. TCRdb keeps only in-frame clones here, not all; method: immunoSEQ multiplex PCR. The sample yields 3,500 to 4,000 clones, around 94% seen once. Germline values: CDR1 MGHDK, CDR2 SYGVNS. CDR3 size: 16 residues. The V end lost 1 base, the J end lost 0 bases, and 9 bases lay between the germline ends. This clonotype originated in a human donor with HPV-associated anogenital cancer. Sampling took place from a patient who underwent chemoradiotherapy. The V gene is TRBV25-1, the J gene TRBJ2-2; no definite D call. The CDR3 protein is CASSEFLGSNTGELFF. The CDR3 DNA reads TGTGCCAGCAGTGAATTTCTGGGCTCGAACACCGGGGAGCTGTTTTTT.